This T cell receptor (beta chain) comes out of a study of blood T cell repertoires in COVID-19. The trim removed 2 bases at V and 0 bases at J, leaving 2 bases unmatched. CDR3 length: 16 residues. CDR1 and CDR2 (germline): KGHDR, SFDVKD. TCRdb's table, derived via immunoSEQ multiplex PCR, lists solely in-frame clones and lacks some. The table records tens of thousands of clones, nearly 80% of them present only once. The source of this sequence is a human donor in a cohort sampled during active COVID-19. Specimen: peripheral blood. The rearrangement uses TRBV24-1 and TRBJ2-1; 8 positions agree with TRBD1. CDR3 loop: CATSDSQGGSYNEQFF. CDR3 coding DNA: TGTGCCACCAGTGATTCACAGGGGGGCTCCTACAATGAGCAGTTCTTC.